These 9 T cell receptor beta chains were all obtained from the same sample, sequenced in a study of blood T cell repertoires in COVID-19. The assay was immunoSEQ multiplex PCR, and TCRdb's table has in-frame clones only and misses some. The table has about 110,000 clones, approximately 84% seen once. Material for sequencing was peripheral blood. Receptors were obtained from a human donor in a cohort sampled during active COVID-19.

This clone has just a few counts. The chain uses TRBV5-1 and TRBJ2-7; possibly TRBD2 for D (5 bases). The CDR3 loop spans 11 amino acids. Germline loops: CDR1 SGHRS, CDR2 YFSETQ. V lost 6 bases and J lost 2, with 6 bases in between. The CDR3 sequence is CASKEAYEQYF. The CDR3 DNA reads TGCGCCAGCAAGGAGGCCTACGAGCAGTACTTC.

This chain joins TRBV9 and TRBJ2-3, with D maybe TRBD2 (6 bases). CDR3 length equals 16 residues. Trimming shortened V by 3 bases and J by 3 bases, and 17 bases separated the two germline ends. The germline CDR1 and CDR2 sequences are SGDLS and YYNGEE. CDR3 loop: CASSAREGRLTDTQYF. The DNA for the CDR3 is TGTGCCAGCAGCGCCCGAGAAGGGAGGTTGACAGATACGCAGTATTTT.

The V and J genes are TRBV9 and TRBJ2-7, with 7 bases that match TRBD2. V lost 0 bases, J lost 4 bases, and 10 bases stayed unmatched. The CDR3 length is 16 residues. Germline CDR1 and CDR2: SGDLS and YYNGEE. The CDR3 loop reads CASSVEPSGNVYEQYF. The CDR3 DNA is TGTGCCAGCAGCGTAGAACCTAGCGGAAACGTGTACGAGCAGTACTTC. Filled out from reference TRBV9 and TRBJ2-7, the complete variable domain reads DSGVTQTPKHLITATGQRVTLRCSPRSGDLSVYWYQQSLDQGLQFLIQYYNGEERAKGNILERFSAQQFPDLHSELNLSSLELGDSALYFCASSVEPSGNVYEQYFGPGTRLTVT.

The rearrangement joins TRBV6-2 or TRBV6-3 to TRBJ2-7, with a possible D match to TRBD2 (5 bases). Trimming took off 2 bases at V and 4 bases at J, with 6 bases between the two ends. Germline loops: CDR1 MNHEY, CDR2 SVGEGT. The CDR3 totals 12 residues. The CDR3 loop reads CASSYEGYEQYF. The CDR3, as DNA: TGTGCCAGCAGTTACGAGGGTTACGAGCAGTACTTC.

The gene calls are TRBV7-9 and TRBJ2-3, with TRBD2 identical over 8 bases. With 1 base clipped from V and 2 bases from J, the junction kept 2 bases outside the gene matches. Germline V gene data show CDR1 as SEHNR and CDR2 as FQNEAQ (reference sequence). This CDR3 is 15 amino acids long. Written as DNA, the CDR3 is TGTGCCAGCAGCTTAGTACTAGCGGCCACAGATACGCAGTATTTT. Translated, it gives CASSLVLAATDTQYF.

The rearrangement joins TRBV3-1 (or the pseudogene TRBV3-2) to TRBJ2-7; maybe TRBD2 (6 bases). The CDR3 has 17 amino acids. Germline V gene lookup returns CDR1 LGHDT and CDR2 YNNKEL (reference sequence). Trimming cost V 0 bases and J 9 bases, with 24 bases left between them. The CDR3 region is CASSQDGFSVRGVGQYF. The CDR3 DNA follows: TGTGCCAGCAGCCAAGATGGTTTCAGCGTGCGGGGCGTAGGGCAGTACTTC.

This chain connects TRBV18 to TRBJ2-1; no firm D call. Trimming stripped 4 bases from V and 6 bases from J, with 10 bases between. From germline, CDR1 is KGHSH and CDR2 LQKENI. The CDR3 runs to 13 residues. CDR3 DNA sequence: TGTGCCAGCTCACGACTTGGCCGCAATGAGCAGTTCTTC. It yields the protein CASSRLGRNEQFF.

V usage is TRBV6-5 and J usage is TRBJ2-1; maybe TRBD1 (5 bases). V lost 10 bases, J lost 6 bases, and 13 bases lay in between. This CDR3 has 12 amino acids. CDR1 is MNHEY, CDR2 SVGAGI, per germline. CDR3 sequence: CATKDSSNEQFF. For the CDR3, the DNA is TGTGCCACCAAAGACAGCTCCAATGAGCAGTTCTTC.

The rearrangement joins TRBV7-3 to TRBJ2-2; weak D call: TRBD1 (5 bases). CDR3 length: 16 residues. Trimming shortened V by 0 bases and J by 4 bases, and 12 bases separated the two germline ends. Germline values: CDR1 SGHTA, CDR2 FQGTGA. The CDR3 loop is CASSLTRAEATGELFF. CDR3 nucleotide sequence: TGTGCCAGCAGCTTAACCAGGGCGGAAGCCACCGGGGAGCTGTTTTTT.